Shown below are 30 T cell receptor beta chains from a single sample sequenced in a study of monozygotic twins with inflammatory bowel disease. Using the 5' RACE reads, TCRdb records one entry per CDR3 protein without DNA. Its listing shows 140,000 to 150,000 distinct CDR3 sequences. The sample consisted of blood. The receptors were sampled from a human donor with ulcerative colitis or Crohn's disease, or a healthy co-twin of an affected twin (not recorded which).

CDR3 residues: CATSRDRNSGTLPAGELFF. The chain uses TRBV15 and TRBJ2-2; the TCRdb call, TRBD2, lacks DNA for checking. The CDR3 is 19 residues long. Per germline, CDR1 LNHNV and CDR2 YYDKDF (reference sequence).

The chain employs TRBV20-1 and TRBJ2-7; there is no DNA to check the TCRdb D call of TRBD2. In germline, CDR1 is DFQATT, CDR2 SNEGSKA (reference sequence). This CDR3 spans 14 amino acids. CDR3 residues: CSATRPSLLYEQYF.

V and J are TRBV4-2 and TRBJ2-3; TCRdb selects TRBD2, and the lack of DNA leaves this call unchecked. CDR3 length equals 17 residues. CDR1 is LGHNA and CDR2 is YNFKEQ in the germline V gene. This CDR3 reads CASSQSRTSGSPDTQYF.

This chain joins TRBV20-1 and TRBJ2-7; there is no DNA to check the TCRdb D call of TRBD2. Germline CDR1 and CDR2: DFQATT and SNEGSKA (reference sequence). There are 11 residues in the CDR3. The CDR3 region is CSVREAYEQYF.

The CDR3 here is CASSVSDRVQPQHF. The rearrangement uses TRBV5-5 and TRBJ1-5; absent DNA, TCRdb's TRBD1 call cannot be checked. The V gene's germline CDR1 is SGHKS and CDR2 YYEKEE (reference sequence). The CDR3 has 14 amino acids. Based on the CDR3 plus reference TRBV5-5 and TRBJ1-5, the full variable domain is DAGVTQSPTHLIKTRGQQVTLRCSPISGHKSVSWYQQVLGQGPQFIFQYYEKEERGRGNFPDRFSARQFPNYSSELNVNALLLGDSALYLCASSVSDRVQPQHFGDGTRLSIL.

V usage is TRBV6-5 and J usage is TRBJ1-1; the TCRdb call, TRBD1, lacks DNA for checking. The germline V gene has CDR1 MNHEY and CDR2 SVGAGI. This CDR3 contains 12 residues. CDR3 residues: CASSQGRTEAFF.

CDR3 residues: CASSQGARVGETQYF. The chain carries TRBV4-3 and TRBJ2-5; no DNA is available, so the TRBD1 call from TCRdb remains unchecked. CDR1 is LGHNA, CDR2 YSLEER, per germline. This CDR3 is 15 amino acids long.

The gene calls are TRBV24-1 and TRBJ2-2. This CDR3 has 12 residues. CDR1 KGHDR and CDR2 SFDVKD come from the germline V gene. CDR3 residues: CATSVPTGELFF.

This rearrangement joins TRBV7-2 to TRBJ2-2; absent DNA, TCRdb's TRBD1 call cannot be checked. Germline V gene data show CDR1 as SGHTA and CDR2 as FQGNSA. The CDR3 extends over 15 amino acids. The CDR3 sequence is CASSTGGGVGGELFF.

The chain uses TRBV19 and TRBJ1-5. The germline V gene encodes CDR1 LNHDA and CDR2 SQIVND (reference sequence). The CDR3 extends over 14 amino acids. CDR3 protein: CASNRAGYNQPQHF.

This chain connects TRBV18 to TRBJ2-3. The CDR3 totals 12 residues. Germline lookup yields CDR1 KGHSH and CDR2 LQKENI. The CDR3 reads CASSSPADTQYF.

V is TRBV5-1 and J is TRBJ1-1; the D gene TCRdb calls, TRBD1, cannot be checked with no DNA. Germline V gene lookup returns CDR1 SGHRS and CDR2 YFSETQ. The CDR3 runs 18 residues. The CDR3 here is CASSLGMGGTGLNTEAFF.

V is TRBV4-1 and J is TRBJ2-5; the D call of TRBD2 rests on TCRdb alone, since no DNA is present to check it. The CDR3 runs 13 residues. Per the germline V gene, CDR1 is MGHRA and CDR2 is YSYEKL. Here the CDR3 reads CASSHRGGETQYF.

This rearrangement joins TRBV6-2 or TRBV6-3 to TRBJ2-1; TCRdb gives TRBD2 as the D gene, but with no DNA this cannot be confirmed. CDR3 length: 18 amino acids. Germline CDR1 is MNHEY and CDR2 is SVGEGT. CDR3: CASSYPGLRLEVKNEQFF.

The V call is TRBV5-1, the J call TRBJ2-7. The germline V gene encodes CDR1 SGHRS and CDR2 YFSETQ. The CDR3 length is 11 residues. The CDR3 loop is CASRNSYEQYF.

The chain is built from TRBV3-1 and TRBJ2-6; TCRdb selects TRBD1, and the lack of DNA leaves this call unchecked. This CDR3 has 17 amino acids. Germline-derived CDR1 and CDR2 are LGHDT and YNNKEL (reference sequence). CDR3 loop: CASSPTGTNSGANVLTF. Combining the CDR3 with reference TRBV3-1 and TRBJ2-6 gives the whole variable domain DTAVSQTPKYLVTQMGNDKSIKCEQNLGHDTMYWYKQDSKKFLKIMFSYNNKELIINETVPNRFSPKSPDKAHLNLHINSLELGDSAVYFCASSPTGTNSGANVLTFGAGSRLTVL.

This chain joins TRBV10-3 and TRBJ1-5. The CDR3 consists of 16 residues. The germline V gene has CDR1 ENHRY and CDR2 SYGVKD. The CDR3 spells CAISESRLYSNQPQHF.

The CDR3 spells CASSLAGADGYTF. The J gene is TRBJ1-2, the V gene TRBV12-3 or TRBV12-4; the TRBD1 assignment by TCRdb is unverifiable without DNA. The CDR3 totals 13 residues.

The chain is built from TRBV20-1 and TRBJ2-7; lacking DNA, the TRBD1 call made by TCRdb goes unchecked. CDR1 and CDR2 from the germline V gene are DFQATT and SNEGSKA (reference sequence). The CDR3 loop spans 15 amino acids. The CDR3 region is CSASPLVQGAYEQYF.

The chain employs TRBV6-1 and TRBJ2-7; TCRdb reports TRBD2, a call that lacks DNA to check it against. The CDR3 is 16 residues long. The germline V gene encodes CDR1 MNHNS and CDR2 SASEGT. Here the CDR3 reads CASMLTSGRSVDEQYF.

This chain's CDR3 is CASSLSPDRERDYGYTF. This chain joins TRBV5-1 and TRBJ1-2; no DNA is available, so the TRBD1 call from TCRdb remains unchecked. Germline V gene data show CDR1 as SGHRS and CDR2 as YFSETQ. The CDR3 has 17 amino acids.

The V call is TRBV25-1, the J call TRBJ1-2. The CDR3 contains 13 residues. In germline, CDR1 is MGHDK, CDR2 SYGVNS. The CDR3 region is CASSEIPDYGYTF.

The V gene is TRBV18, the J gene TRBJ2-5; TCRdb picks TRBD1, but there is no DNA to check that call. Per germline, CDR1 KGHSH and CDR2 LQKENI. The CDR3 is 13 residues long. The CDR3 reads CASSPSGPETQYF.

The V and J genes are TRBV30 and TRBJ2-6. This CDR3 is built from 13 residues. CDR1 and CDR2 (germline): GTSNPN, SVGIG (reference sequence). The CDR3 sequence: CAWMISGANVLTF.

The chain recombines TRBV7-9 with TRBJ2-5; the TCRdb call, TRBD2, lacks DNA for checking. Germline V lookup: CDR1 SEHNR, CDR2 FQNEAQ (reference sequence). The CDR3 is 16 amino acids. This chain's CDR3 is CASSPGTSGIQETQYF. Complete variable domain (other parts from reference TRBV7-9 and TRBJ2-5): DTGVSQNPRHKITKRGQNVTFRCDPISEHNRLYWYRQTLGQGPEFLTYFQNEAQLEKSRLLSDRFSAERPKGSFSTLEIQRTEQGDSAMYLCASSPGTSGIQETQYFGPGTRLLVL.

The gene calls are TRBV20-1 and TRBJ1-5; the TCRdb D gene call, TRBD1, has no DNA to confirm it. Germline values: CDR1 DFQATT, CDR2 SNEGSKA (reference sequence). The CDR3 is 14 residues long. The CDR3 protein is CSARGQGAWQPQHF.

The chain carries TRBV7-2 and TRBJ2-7; TCRdb's D call, TRBD2, is unchecked because there is no DNA. Germline CDR1 is SGHTA and CDR2 is FQGNSA. The CDR3 runs 17 residues. This CDR3 reads CASSFRLAGLGSYEQYF. Supplemented by reference TRBV7-2 and TRBJ2-7, the full variable domain reads GAGVSQSPSNKVTEKGKDVELRCDPISGHTALYWYRQSLGQGLEFLIYFQGNSAPDKSGLPSDRFSAERTGGSVSTLTIQRTQQEDSAVYLCASSFRLAGLGSYEQYFGPGTRLTVT.

CDR3 amino acids: CASSYRPGHLTGELFF. The chain joins TRBV6-5 to TRBJ2-2; TCRdb designates TRBD1, a call that cannot be tested without DNA. Germline V gene lookup returns CDR1 MNHEY and CDR2 SVGAGI. The CDR3 runs 16 residues.

CDR3 sequence: CASSVGGVNEQFF. The chain joins TRBV9 to TRBJ2-1; there is no DNA to check the TCRdb D call of TRBD1. This CDR3 has 13 residues. Germline V gives CDR1 SGDLS, CDR2 YYNGEE.

The rearrangement links TRBV7-8 to TRBJ2-3; TCRdb picks TRBD2, but there is no DNA to check that call. This CDR3 region has 16 residues. Germline V CDR1 and CDR2: SGHVS, FQNEAQ. CDR3 sequence: CASSFMLAGVTDTQYF.